This passage covers 22 T cell receptor beta chains from one sample sequenced in a study of blood T cells in healthy people across ages. For the second PCR, which ran for about 6 to 11 cycles, a sample-barcoded 5' primer and a J-beta primer mix were used. Via MiXCR, TCRdb re-called the 5' RACE reads, giving one row per CDR3 protein. The sample holds 1.8 million or so distinct CDR3 sequences; 39% are singletons and the top ten take roughly 24%. Sequencing input: blood. The source is a human donor in good health.

The chain has TRBV12-3 or TRBV12-4 and TRBJ2-7; D may be TRBD1 or TRBD2 (5 bases each). This CDR3 is 16 amino acids long. V was pared by 7 bases and J by 7 bases, with 26 bases between. In DNA, the CDR3 is TGTGCCAGCACCAAAACCGGGACGTTAAGGGTCAATGAGCAGTACTTC. It yields the protein CASTKTGTLRVNEQYF.

The chain employs TRBV5-6 and TRBJ2-1, with D perhaps TRBD2 (5 bases). In germline, CDR1 is SGHDT, CDR2 YYEEEE. With 1 base removed from V and 7 bases from J, the gap between germline ends came to 12 bases. CDR3 length: 14 residues. The CDR3 coding sequence is TGTGCCAGCAGCTTGATGCGGGTTTTTAATGAGCAGTTCTTC. Protein sequence: CASSLMRVFNEQFF.

This clonotype was seen a single time. The V and J genes are TRBV5-1 and TRBJ2-1, with 7 nucleotides matching TRBD2. The V and J ends lost 0 bases and 0 bases, in that order; junction bases with no gene match: 6. Germline CDR1 SGHRS, CDR2 YFSETQ. The CDR3 extends over 17 amino acids. CDR3 residues: CASSLDKAGSSYNEQFF. The CDR3 DNA follows: TGCGCCAGCAGCTTGGATAAAGCGGGGAGCTCCTACAATGAGCAGTTCTTC.

The CDR3 region has the DNA TGTGCCAGCAGCCCTAAAAGTGTCTCGACGCAGTATTTT. Its protein product is CASSPKSVSTQYF. The chain uses TRBV3-1 and TRBJ2-3; D gene ambiguous. This CDR3 spans 13 amino acids. The germline gives CDR1 LGHDT, CDR2 YNNKEL (reference sequence). V lost 4 bases, J lost 9 bases, and 14 bases lay in between.

This chain uses TRBV20-1 with TRBJ1-2, with 9 bases aligning to TRBD1. V lost 5 bases and J lost 7; bases outside the gene matches: 8. The CDR3 is 13 amino acids. Germline CDR1 DFQATT, CDR2 SNEGSKA (reference sequence). CDR3 DNA: TGCAGTGCTGCCCACGGACAGGGGCTTGGCTACACCTTC. Amino acid sequence: CSAAHGQGLGYTF.

A word on this clonotype: An end of the junction differs from the germline gene, which may be a read error. This chain connects TRBV27 to TRBJ2-3; perhaps TRBD2 as D (5 bases). The CDR3 covers 15 residues. Germline V CDR1 and CDR2: MNHEY, SMNVEV (reference sequence). CDR3: CASNLKAESTDTQYF. The CDR3, as DNA: TGTGCCAGCAATTTAAAAGCGGAAAGCACAGATACGCAGTATTTT.

The V and J genes are TRBV28 and TRBJ1-1; a weak D match, TRBD1 (5 bases). The V gene lost 5 bases and the J gene lost 8 bases, with 18 bases spanning the gap. Germline V gene sequence: CDR1 MDHEN, CDR2 SYDVKM. This CDR3 is 14 amino acids long. This CDR3 reads CASSGHGGMQEAFF. The CDR3 DNA follows: TGTGCCAGCAGTGGGCACGGGGGGATGCAAGAAGCTTTCTTT.

V is TRBV20-1 and J is TRBJ1-1, with D unclear. Germline V gene sequence: CDR1 DFQATT, CDR2 SNEGSKA (reference sequence). This CDR3 has 12 residues. Deletions cut 7 bases from V and 1 base from J, with 10 bases between. The CDR3 nucleotides read TGCAGTGTGTCGCCTCAGAACACTGAAGCTTTCTTT. It codes for CSVSPQNTEAFF.

The J gene is TRBJ2-3, the V gene TRBV15; D not resolved. Germline CDR1 reads LNHNV; CDR2 reads YYDKDF (reference sequence). V lost 0 bases and J lost 6, with 10 bases in between. The CDR3 extends over 14 amino acids. The CDR3 bases are TGTGCCACCAGCAGAGACACCTCCCCCGATACGCAGTATTTT. The encoded protein is CATSRDTSPDTQYF.

This clonotype was seen more than once but under ten times. The chain recombines TRBV3-1 with TRBJ2-1; 10 bases are shared with TRBD1. Germline V gene data show CDR1 as LGHDT and CDR2 as YNNKEL (reference sequence). CDR3 length: 14 residues. Unmatched junction bases numbered 9, after V lost 4 bases and J lost 12 bases. CDR3 sequence: CASSLPGQGIGQFF. The CDR3 DNA reads TGTGCCAGCAGCCTCCCGGGACAGGGGATAGGGCAGTTCTTC.

The chain employs TRBV5-1 and TRBJ2-7; TRBD1 or TRBD2 may be the D gene (5 bases each). The CDR3 covers 14 residues. V lost 0 bases and J 6 bases, leaving 13 bases between the germline ends. The V gene's germline CDR1 is SGHRS and CDR2 YFSETQ. The CDR3 DNA reads TGCGCCAGCAGCTTGGCCTTCAGGGCGGGCGAGCAGTACTTC. Amino acids: CASSLAFRAGEQYF.

This clonotype was seen only a few times. The CDR3 DNA is TGCGCCAGCAGCCCGGAACCGAACACTGAAGCTTTCTTT. This gives the protein CASSPEPNTEAFF. The chain combines TRBV5-1 with TRBJ1-1; no clear D. With 4 bases removed from V and 1 base from J, the gap between germline ends came to 8 bases. The length of the CDR3 is 13 residues. Germline V gene lookup returns CDR1 SGHRS and CDR2 YFSETQ.

The V and J genes are TRBV7-9 and TRBJ1-4; 7 nucleotides agree with TRBD1. The CDR3 runs 14 residues. The germline gives CDR1 SEHNR, CDR2 FQNEAQ (reference sequence). With 5 bases clipped from V and 5 bases from J, the junction kept 5 bases outside the gene matches. In DNA form, the CDR3 reads TGTGCCAGCAGCCCCCAGGACAGGAATGAAAAACTGTTTTTT. Its translation: CASSPQDRNEKLFF.

The CDR3 DNA sequence: TGTGCCAGCAGCCAAGTACCGAGTAGACAGCAGTCATATACGCAGTATTTT. Its protein is CASSQVPSRQQSYTQYF. The chain couples TRBV4-2 to TRBJ2-3; D may be TRBD1 (5 bases). CDR1 LGHNA and CDR2 YNFKEQ come from the germline V gene. The ends were cut back, 1 base at V and 7 bases at J, with 21 bases in the middle. This CDR3 spans 17 amino acids.

This rearrangement joins TRBV9 to TRBJ1-1; possible D gene TRBD1, 6 bases. Trimming cost V 7 bases and J 5 bases, with 15 bases left between them. Germline-derived CDR1 and CDR2 are SGDLS and YYNGEE. The CDR3 runs 13 residues. CDR3 in amino acids: CASQTGLETEAFF. CDR3 nucleotide sequence: TGTGCCAGCCAAACAGGGCTCGAGACTGAAGCTTTCTTT.

The table lists this clonotype with a few counts. This chain joins TRBV20-1 and TRBJ1-2; D not certain. Germline values: CDR1 DFQATT, CDR2 SNEGSKA (reference sequence). The germline V and J ends were trimmed by 2 bases and 6 bases, with 10 bases remaining between them. The CDR3 extends over 12 amino acids. Here the CDR3 reads CSARIQSHGYTF. The DNA of the CDR3 is TGCAGTGCTAGAATTCAGTCCCATGGCTACACCTTC.

V usage is TRBV11-1 and J usage is TRBJ2-3, with TRBD1 as a possible D gene (5 bases). CDR1 SGHAT and CDR2 FQDESV come from the germline V gene (reference sequence). Trimming shortened V by 10 bases and J by 0 bases, and 17 bases separated the two germline ends. The CDR3 sequence is 15 residues long. The CDR3 sequence: CATSRGSLSTDTQYF. The CDR3 nucleotides read TGTGCCACCTCTAGGGGAAGCCTTAGCACAGATACGCAGTATTTT.

The chain employs TRBV5-1 and TRBJ2-5; D is perhaps TRBD2 (5 bases). The J call may be in error: the DNA end matches TRBJ2-1 better. In germline, CDR1 is SGHRS, CDR2 YFSETQ. CDR3 length equals 14 residues. The CDR3 DNA is TGCGCCAGCAGCTTGGTTCTAGCTCAAGAGACCCAGTTCTTC. Translation gives CASSLVLAQETQFF.

The gene calls are TRBV2 and TRBJ1-2; perhaps TRBD1 as D (6 bases). This CDR3 is 17 amino acids long. V was trimmed by 5 bases and J by 0 bases, leaving 19 bases between them. The germline V gene encodes CDR1 SNHLY and CDR2 FYNNEI. The CDR3 is CASSFTGKAPANYGYTF. The CDR3 DNA is TGTGCCAGCAGTTTTACAGGGAAAGCCCCAGCTAACTATGGCTACACCTTC.

The rearrangement joins TRBV4-1 to TRBJ2-7; D possibly corresponds to TRBD2 (6 bases). Looked up from germline, CDR1 is MGHRA and CDR2 is YSYEKL. There are 15 residues in the CDR3. Deletions cut 5 bases from V and 0 bases from J, with 14 bases between. CDR3 DNA: TGCGCCAGCAGCTCCCTCCTCGGGAGCTCCTACGAGCAGTACTTC. It is translated as CASSSLLGSSYEQYF.

This clonotype occurred a few times. The chain is built from TRBV6-2 or TRBV6-3 and TRBJ2-7; D might be TRBD1 or TRBD2, each matching 5 bases. Per the germline V gene, CDR1 is MNHEY and CDR2 is SVGEGT. This CDR3 has 14 residues. V lost 2 bases, J lost 6 bases, and 14 bases lay in between. The CDR3 protein is CASSYGLGASEQYF. CDR3 nucleotide sequence: TGTGCCAGCAGTTACGGTCTCGGGGCATCCGAGCAGTACTTC.

Regarding this clonotype: At one end, the junction sequence differs from germline, possibly due to a read error. V gene TRBV15 combines with J gene TRBJ2-5, with D possibly called TRBD1 or TRBD2 (5 bases each). Germline V gives CDR1 LNHNV, CDR2 YYDKDF (reference sequence). This CDR3 comprises 15 residues. CDR3: CAASRDSGQGSLQYF. As DNA, the CDR3 is TGTGCCGCCAGCAGAGATTCAGGGCAAGGGAGTTTGCAGTACTTC.